The 30 T cell receptor beta chains reported below all come from one sample, sequenced in a study of identical twins. TCRdb re-called the 5' RACE reads through MiXCR, storing one row per CDR3 protein. The sample includes 600,000 to 800,000 distinct CDR3 sequences, around 20% of them seen just once. This sample also belongs to another study, concerning T cells expressing NK-cell markers.

Sequences were obtained from PBMCs. These TCRs come from a woman under 30 in good health.

The table lists this clonotype with a few counts. CDR3 sequence: CASRERGGASNQPQHF. For the CDR3, the DNA is TGTGCCAGTCGAGAAAGGGGGGGCGCGAGCAATCAGCCCCAGCATTTT. The chain couples TRBV19 to TRBJ1-5; perhaps TRBD1 as D (6 bases). There are 16 residues in the CDR3. Trimming shortened V by 8 bases and J by 1 base, and 18 bases separated the two germline ends. Per germline, CDR1 LNHDA and CDR2 SQIVND (reference sequence).

This clonotype came up many times. The rearrangement uses TRBV6-1 and TRBJ2-5; D might be TRBD1 or TRBD2, each matching 6 bases. The V gene's germline CDR1 is MNHNS and CDR2 SASEGT. CDR3 length: 13 residues. With 8 bases removed from V and 2 bases from J, the gap between germline ends came to 12 bases. DNA for the CDR3: TGTGCCAGCCAAGGGGGGTTACAAGAGACCCAGTACTTC. Protein sequence: CASQGGLQETQYF.

A few counts support this clonotype. V and J are TRBV6-5 and TRBJ2-1; no firm D call. This CDR3 comprises 14 residues. V was clipped by 5 bases and J by 8 bases, with 16 bases between them. Germline V gives CDR1 MNHEY, CDR2 SVGAGI. DNA of the CDR3: TGTGCCAGCAGTACCCGACTTCGAGTCCATGAGCAGTTCTTC. This sequence encodes CASSTRLRVHEQFF.

This chain joins TRBV12-3 or TRBV12-4 and TRBJ1-4; D uncertain. The germline V and J ends were trimmed by 6 bases and 4 bases, with 12 bases remaining between them. CDR3 length: 14 amino acids. The chain's CDR3 is CASSHGRVNEKLFF. DNA of the CDR3: TGTGCCAGCAGCCACGGACGGGTTAATGAAAAACTGTTTTTT.

This clonotype appeared many times. The chain recombines TRBV18 with TRBJ1-2; 9 positions agree with TRBD1. V lost 2 bases, J lost 4 bases, and 2 bases stayed unmatched. Germline values: CDR1 KGHSH, CDR2 LQKENI. This CDR3 spans 14 amino acids. The DNA for the CDR3 is TGTGCCAGCTCACCAGACAGGGGGACCTATGGCTACACCTTC. This sequence encodes CASSPDRGTYGYTF.

V usage is TRBV12-5 and J usage is TRBJ2-1; 11 nucleotides align to TRBD2. CDR3 length equals 14 residues. Germline trimming cut 7 bases from V and 2 bases from J; bases unmatched to any gene: 1. Germline CDR1 reads LGHNT; CDR2 reads FRNRAP. The CDR3 bases are TGTGCTAGTGTAGCGGGAGGGCCCTACAATGAGCAGTTCTTC. Translation gives CASVAGGPYNEQFF.

This clonotype has only a few counts. The V gene is TRBV3-1, the J gene TRBJ2-1; no clear D. V gave up 6 bases and J gave up 5 bases, with 8 bases separating them. The length of the CDR3 is 12 residues. Germline CDR1 reads LGHDT; CDR2 reads YNNKEL (reference sequence). The CDR3 nucleotides read TGTGCCAGCAGTATTATTCACAATGAGCAGTTCTTC. Translated: CASSIIHNEQFF.

The genes are TRBV7-2 and TRBJ1-1; weak D call: TRBD1 (6 bases). Germline V gene lookup returns CDR1 SGHTA and CDR2 FQGNSA. The CDR3 is 15 amino acids. Trimming removed 4 bases at V and 1 base at J, with 13 bases between. The CDR3: CASSYRASGNTEAFF. CDR3 nucleotides: TGTGCCAGCAGCTACAGGGCCTCAGGGAACACTGAAGCTTTCTTT.

A few counts support this clonotype. The gene calls are TRBV12-3 or TRBV12-4 and TRBJ1-4; 7 positions match TRBD1. Trimming took 9 bases from V and 6 from J; bases not matched to a gene: 7. This CDR3 is built from 13 residues. The chain's CDR3 is CARIWQGDEKLFF. The CDR3 bases are TGTGCCAGGATCTGGCAGGGGGATGAAAAACTGTTTTTT.

This chain links TRBV12-3 or TRBV12-4 with TRBJ2-2; 9 nucleotides align to TRBD2. The CDR3 spans 16 residues. Unmatched junction bases numbered 3, after V lost 3 bases and J lost 1 base. The CDR3 nucleotides are TGTGCCAGCAGTTTTGGCGGGAGGGAGAACACCGGGGAGCTGTTTTTT. Translating it yields CASSFGGRENTGELFF.

The table lists this clonotype with a few counts. The rearrangement joins TRBV27 to TRBJ2-1, with 12 bases fitting TRBD2. The V gene end was trimmed by 4 bases and the J gene end by 8 bases; junction bases not matched to a gene: 18. The CDR3 has 19 amino acids. Germline V gives CDR1 MNHEY, CDR2 SMNVEV (reference sequence). The CDR3 DNA follows: TGTGCCAGCAGTTACCGGAGGACTAGCGGGATGGTGAATGGGGATGAGCAGTTCTTC. Encoded protein: CASSYRRTSGMVNGDEQFF.

Only a few counts were recorded for this clonotype. This sequence joins TRBV20-1 and TRBJ2-3, with 8 bases identical to TRBD2. The CDR3 length is 15 residues. Germline loops: CDR1 DFQATT, CDR2 SNEGSKA (reference sequence). Trimming cost V 5 bases and J 3 bases; bases outside gene matches: 10. DNA for the CDR3: TGCAGTGCTTTAAAACTAGCGGAGTATACAGATACGCAGTATTTT. Its protein is CSALKLAEYTDTQYF.

The chain carries TRBV20-1 and TRBJ1-1; 7 positions match TRBD1. The V and J ends lost 3 bases and 5 bases, in that order; junction bases with no gene match: 6. CDR1 and CDR2 from the germline V gene are DFQATT and SNEGSKA (reference sequence). This CDR3 is built from 13 residues. This chain's CDR3 is CSASRQGGTEAFF. CDR3 coding DNA: TGCAGTGCTAGTCGACAGGGCGGGACTGAAGCTTTCTTT.

This clonotype was counted ten times or more. The chain links TRBV20-1 to TRBJ2-5; 7 nucleotides agree with TRBD2. Germline CDR1 is DFQATT and CDR2 is SNEGSKA (reference sequence). The CDR3 spans 14 residues. V was clipped by 1 base and J by 2 bases; unmatched bases: 4. CDR3 in DNA: TGCAGTGCTAGAGGGGGGGGAACTCAAGAGACCCAGTACTTC. It encodes CSARGGGTQETQYF.

This clonotype was observed a few times. V and J are TRBV15 and TRBJ2-5; D is uncertain. The CDR3 covers 13 residues. Germline V gene lookup returns CDR1 LNHNV and CDR2 YYDKDF (reference sequence). V was shortened by 7 bases and J by 2 bases, with 11 bases between the two germline ends. The CDR3 loop is CATKGWDQETQYF. The CDR3 nucleotides read TGTGCCACCAAGGGCTGGGATCAAGAGACCCAGTACTTC. Using reference TRBV15 and TRBJ2-5 for the parts outside the CDR3, the full variable domain is DAMVIQNPRYQVTQFGKPVTLSCSQTLNHNVMYWYQQKSSQAPKLLFHYYDKDFNNEADTPDNFQSRRPNTSFCFLDIRSPGLGDTAMYLCATKGWDQETQYFGPGTRLLVL.

This clonotype has a count of ten or more. This chain connects TRBV20-1 to TRBJ2-2, with TRBD1 as a possible D gene (5 bases). Germline V gene lookup returns CDR1 DFQATT and CDR2 SNEGSKA (reference sequence). With 6 bases removed from V and 10 bases from J, the gap between germline ends came to 15 bases. The CDR3 has 12 amino acids. This CDR3 reads CSATGRPQELFF. In DNA, the CDR3 is TGCAGTGCCACAGGACGGCCCCAGGAGCTGTTTTTT.

This clonotype has just one count. V is TRBV11-3 and J is TRBJ2-5; D might be TRBD2 (5 bases). V lost 3 bases to trimming and J lost 4 bases, with 12 bases between them. Per germline, CDR1 SGHNT and CDR2 YENEEA. The CDR3 totals 14 residues. The CDR3 loop reads CASSFETTIETQYF. The CDR3 region has the DNA TGTGCCAGCAGCTTCGAGACTACAATAGAGACCCAGTACTTC.

In its sample, this clonotype was seen a few times. The genes are TRBV15 and TRBJ2-7; tentatively, D is TRBD2 (7 bases). There are 13 residues in the CDR3. V lost 7 bases, J lost 9 bases, and 19 bases lay in between. Germline V CDR1 and CDR2: LNHNV, YYDKDF (reference sequence). CDR3 DNA sequence: TGTGCCACCAACACCGCCGGGGGGACACGGCAGTACTTC. Its translation is CATNTAGGTRQYF.

This chain connects TRBV12-3 or TRBV12-4 to TRBJ1-5; no firm D call. This CDR3 region has 13 residues. Trimming pared 8 bases from V and 3 bases from J, leaving 11 bases between. The CDR3 region has the DNA TGTGCCAGCGGATTACGCAACAATCAGCCCCAGCATTTT. Translated, it gives CASGLRNNQPQHF.

The gene calls are TRBV5-5 and TRBJ1-1; D not certain. The CDR3 covers 12 residues. Deletions cut 3 bases from V and 11 bases from J, with 14 bases between. Per germline, CDR1 SGHKS and CDR2 YYEKEE (reference sequence). Here the CDR3 DNA reads TGTGCCAGCAGCTCAAGCGTGGGTACCGCTTTCTTT. Protein sequence: CASSSSVGTAFF.

The gene calls are TRBV2 and TRBJ2-3, with 7 bases identical to TRBD1. The CDR3 totals 14 residues. V dropped 5 bases and J dropped 0; count of bases not matched to a gene: 2. CDR1 is SNHLY and CDR2 is FYNNEI in the germline V gene. The CDR3 nucleotides are TGTGCCAGCAGTAAGACAGGGAGCACAGATACGCAGTATTTT. Translated: CASSKTGSTDTQYF.

This clonotype has only a few counts. The V and J genes are TRBV20-1 and TRBJ2-5; D is unclear. Germline V gene data show CDR1 as DFQATT and CDR2 as SNEGSKA (reference sequence). This CDR3 comprises 14 residues. V was pared by 0 bases and J by 2 bases, with 10 bases between. The CDR3 protein is CSARDWQTQETQYF. As DNA, the CDR3 is TGCAGTGCTAGAGATTGGCAGACACAAGAGACCCAGTACTTC.

The rearrangement uses TRBV9 and TRBJ2-3, with 8 bases lining up with TRBD2. Germline CDR1 and CDR2: SGDLS and YYNGEE. The length of the CDR3 is 15 residues. Losses at the gene ends were 0 bases for V and 1 base for J; bases not matched to a gene: 1. CDR3 region: CASSVAAGGTDTQYF. CDR3 bases: TGTGCCAGCAGCGTAGCAGCGGGGGGCACAGATACGCAGTATTTT.

V gene TRBV5-6 combines with J gene TRBJ2-1; unclear D gene. Germline CDR1 reads SGHDT; CDR2 reads YYEEEE. The CDR3 contains 12 residues. V was shortened by 4 bases and J by 15 bases, with 17 bases between the two germline ends. The CDR3 region is CASSPLTGRWFF. The CDR3 DNA follows: TGTGCCAGCAGCCCCCTAACGGGTAGGTGGTTCTTC.

This clonotype was seen a few times. This rearrangement joins TRBV6-1 to TRBJ1-1; the D gene is possibly TRBD1 (5 bases). Germline V gene data show CDR1 as MNHNS and CDR2 as SASEGT. The CDR3 covers 13 residues. Deletions cut 8 bases from V and 3 bases from J, with 13 bases between. The CDR3 loop reads CASDVQGDTEAFF. The CDR3 bases are TGTGCCAGCGATGTGCAGGGTGACACTGAAGCTTTCTTT.

The chain links TRBV6-1 to TRBJ1-5; D perhaps matches TRBD1 (5 bases). The CDR3 contains 15 residues. With 6 bases removed from V and 0 bases from J, the gap between germline ends came to 12 bases. Germline values: CDR1 MNHNS, CDR2 SASEGT. CDR3 bases: TGTGCCAGCAGGATAGACAGTTATAGCAATCAGCCCCAGCATTTT. This codes for CASRIDSYSNQPQHF.

As DNA, the CDR3 is TGCAGTGCTAGCTATGCGCGGGAAAGCTACAATGAGCAGTTCTTC. It specifies CSASYARESYNEQFF. The chain is built from TRBV20-1 and TRBJ2-1, with D maybe TRBD2 (6 bases). The V end lost 3 bases, the J end lost 3 bases, and 15 bases lay between the germline ends. Germline V lookup: CDR1 DFQATT, CDR2 SNEGSKA (reference sequence). CDR3 length: 15 residues.

A note on this clonotype: The germline gene is not matched at one end of the junction; a read error may be the cause. The chain is built from TRBV6-1 and TRBJ2-3; D might be TRBD2 (6 bases). The CDR3 is made up of 14 amino acids. In germline, CDR1 is MNHNS, CDR2 SASEGT. The CDR3 here is CASSERLVRHTQYF. CDR3 nucleotide sequence: TGTGCCAGCAGTGAACGACTAGTTCGACATACGCAGTACTTT.

The rearrangement links TRBV3-1 to TRBJ2-7; 11 bases fit TRBD2. The CDR3 sequence is 15 residues long. V shed 7 bases and J 2 bases; nucleotides not matched to a gene: 7. Germline assignment: CDR1 LGHDT and CDR2 YNNKEL (reference sequence). The CDR3 spells CASTPGLAGTYEQYF. The CDR3 DNA reads TGTGCCAGCACCCCCGGACTAGCGGGTACCTACGAGCAGTACTTC.

The chain combines TRBV5-1 with TRBJ1-1; D remains unclear. This CDR3 has 14 amino acids. Trimming took 1 base from V and 2 from J, leaving 9 bases between them. Germline V CDR1 and CDR2: SGHRS, YFSETQ. In DNA, the CDR3 is TGCGCCAGCAGCTTGTCGCTTAGAAACACTGAAGCTTTCTTT. It codes for CASSLSLRNTEAFF.